The next 31 T cell receptor beta chains were all read from a single sample in a study of T cell changes during pregnancy in multiple sclerosis. Sequencing used immunoSEQ multiplex PCR; TCRdb keeps in-frame clones, though not all of them. The profile shows roughly 68,000 clones, just over 90% of them singletons. The sequencing used peripheral blood, collected in the second trimester of pregnancy. The source is a female donor in good health, enrolled as a control in a pregnancy study.

This chain links TRBV28 with TRBJ2-1; D call uncertain. Trimming took 3 bases from V and 9 from J, leaving 6 bases between them. Looked up from germline, CDR1 is MDHEN and CDR2 is SYDVKM. The CDR3 is 11 amino acids. This CDR3 reads CASSLGIEQFF. The CDR3 region has the DNA TGTGCCAGCAGTTTGGGCATTGAGCAGTTCTTC.

This clone was observed once. This sequence joins TRBV5-1 and TRBJ2-7; 10 positions match TRBD1. Germline CDR1 and CDR2: SGHRS and YFSETQ. This CDR3 is 17 amino acids long. Trimming removed 0 bases from V and 5 bases from J; junction bases left unmatched: 11. This CDR3 reads CASSLASIRDRGHEQYF. DNA of the CDR3: TGCGCCAGCAGCTTGGCCTCCATCCGGGACAGGGGCCACGAGCAGTACTTC.

V and J are TRBV27 and TRBJ2-5; the D is unclear. V was shortened by 5 bases and J by 3 bases, with 10 bases between the two germline ends. Germline CDR1 and CDR2: MNHEY and SMNVEV (reference sequence). The CDR3 has 13 residues. CDR3 sequence (DNA): TGTGCCAGCAGTCCGGGTCTTAAAGAGACCCAGTACTTC. Protein product: CASSPGLKETQYF.

This chain joins TRBV28 and TRBJ1-2; 8 bases agree with TRBD1. Unmatched junction bases numbered 10, after V lost 2 bases and J lost 5 bases. The CDR3 extends over 16 amino acids. CDR1 is MDHEN and CDR2 is SYDVKM in the germline V gene. The DNA of the CDR3 is TGTGCCAGCAGTTTAGGTGGAGAGGGACAGGATTATGGCTACACCTTC. Amino acid sequence: CASSLGGEGQDYGYTF.

The chain has TRBV28 and TRBJ2-7; TRBD2 matches at 11 bases. The ends lost 9 bases at V and 3 bases at J; junction bases unmatched: 7. This CDR3 spans 14 amino acids. CDR1 is MDHEN and CDR2 is SYDVKM in the germline V gene. CDR3 nucleotide sequence: TGTGCCAGTCAACTAGCGGGAGAACACTACGAGCAGTACTTC. As protein: CASQLAGEHYEQYF.

V is TRBV9 and J is TRBJ1-1; D perhaps matches TRBD1 (5 bases). V lost 0 bases and J lost 7, with 13 bases in between. CDR3 length equals 14 residues. The germline gives CDR1 SGDLS, CDR2 YYNGEE. Here the CDR3 DNA reads TGTGCCAGCAGCGTAGTTGGGGCTTGGGATGAAGCTTTCTTT. Encoded protein: CASSVVGAWDEAFF. The full variable domain, in which reference TRBV9 and TRBJ1-1 provide the parts outside the CDR3, is DSGVTQTPKHLITATGQRVTLRCSPRSGDLSVYWYQQSLDQGLQFLIQYYNGEERAKGNILERFSAQQFPDLHSELNLSSLELGDSALYFCASSVVGAWDEAFFGQGTRLTVV.

The chain combines TRBV27 with TRBJ1-6; D is ambiguous. Per germline, CDR1 MNHEY and CDR2 SMNVEV (reference sequence). Trimming took 0 bases from V and 14 from J, leaving 14 bases between them. This CDR3 has 14 amino acids. CDR3 protein: CASSLSRGPEALHF. The CDR3 DNA is TGTGCCAGCAGTTTATCGAGAGGGCCAGAGGCCCTCCACTTT.

In this sample, this clone turned up a few times. This rearrangement joins TRBV7-3 to TRBJ1-1; D is unresolved. V was pared by 4 bases and J by 1 base, with 10 bases between. This CDR3 has 14 amino acids. Germline V gene lookup returns CDR1 SGHTA and CDR2 FQGTGA. The CDR3 reads CASSSRRGNTEAFF. As DNA, the CDR3 is TGTGCCAGCAGCTCCCGTCGAGGGAACACTGAAGCTTTCTTT. Complete variable domain (other parts from reference TRBV7-3 and TRBJ1-1): GAGVSQTPSNKVTEKGKYVELRCDPISGHTALYWYRQSLGQGPEFLIYFQGTGAADDSGLPNDRFFAVRPEGSVSTLKIQRTERGDSAVYLCASSSRRGNTEAFFGQGTRLTVV.

V usage is TRBV30 and J usage is TRBJ1-2, with D uncertain. Trimming pared 1 base from V and 2 bases from J, leaving 11 bases between. This CDR3 has 14 residues. CDR1 is GTSNPN, CDR2 SVGIG, per germline (reference sequence). The CDR3: CAWSGEAINYGYTF. The CDR3 bases are TGTGCCTGGAGTGGAGAGGCGATAAACTATGGCTACACCTTC.

This clone was detected only once. V usage is TRBV6-1 and J usage is TRBJ2-2, with 7 nucleotides matching TRBD2. The CDR3 length is 15 residues. Germline CDR1 MNHNS, CDR2 SASEGT. Losses at the gene ends were 5 bases for V and 7 bases for J; bases not matched to a gene: 10. This CDR3 reads CASSIAGTTRGELFF. CDR3 in DNA: TGTGCCAGCAGTATCGCCGGGACTACACGCGGGGAGCTGTTTTTT.

In nucleotides, the CDR3 is TGTGCCAGCGGGTTTGCTAGGATGACGACTAATGAAAAACTGTTTTTT. It specifies CASGFARMTTNEKLFF. The rearrangement links TRBV5-4 to TRBJ1-4; D gene unclear. Germline-derived CDR1 and CDR2 are SGHNT and YYREEE (reference sequence). There are 16 residues in the CDR3. Deletions cut 7 bases from V and 2 bases from J, with 18 bases between.

The chain employs TRBV10-3 and TRBJ2-2; weak D call: TRBD2 (6 bases). V dropped 4 bases and J dropped 0 bases, with 12 bases sitting between them. CDR1 is ENHRY, CDR2 SYGVKD, per germline. This CDR3 is built from 16 residues. The CDR3 loop is CAISGGTLANTGELFF. As DNA, the CDR3 is TGTGCCATCAGTGGCGGGACCCTAGCGAACACCGGGGAGCTGTTTTTT.

This chain uses TRBV9 with TRBJ2-7, with a possible D match to TRBD2 (5 bases). The CDR3 runs to 14 residues. The germline V gene has CDR1 SGDLS and CDR2 YYNGEE. V dropped 0 bases and J dropped 2 bases, with 9 bases sitting between them. Written as DNA, the CDR3 is TGTGCCAGCAGCGTAGGTAGCGAGACCTACGAGCAGTACTTC. Its protein is CASSVGSETYEQYF.

The CDR3 protein is CASSVLAGESNEQFF. The CDR3 DNA reads as TGTGCCAGCAGCGTCCTAGCGGGAGAATCCAATGAGCAGTTCTTC. This chain links TRBV9 with TRBJ2-1, with 10 bases matching TRBD2. From germline, CDR1 is SGDLS and CDR2 YYNGEE. V shed 2 bases, J shed 6 bases, and the junction held 5 bases outside the gene matches. The CDR3 has 15 residues.

This chain connects TRBV7-6 to TRBJ2-2; D is unresolved. The germline V gene encodes CDR1 SGHVS and CDR2 FNYEAQ. The CDR3 length is 13 residues. Trimming removed 0 bases at V and 5 bases at J, with 4 bases between. As DNA, the CDR3 is TGTGCCAGCAGCTTAGCGAGAACCGGGGAGCTGTTTTTT. Translated, it gives CASSLARTGELFF. The full variable domain, in which reference TRBV7-6 and TRBJ2-2 provide the parts outside the CDR3, is GAGVSQSPRYKVTKRGQDVALRCDPISGHVSLYWYRQALGQGPEFLTYFNYEAQQDKSGLPNDRFSAERPEGSISTLTIQRTEQRDSAMYRCASSLARTGELFFGEGSRLTVL.

The gene calls are TRBV4-1 and TRBJ2-1; 9 bases line up with TRBD1. CDR3 length equals 16 residues. After removal of 1 base from V and 9 bases from J, the junction contained 10 bases not matched to a gene. CDR1 and CDR2 (germline): MGHRA, YSYEKL. Here the CDR3 reads CASSQGLGQGVTEQFF. CDR3 bases: TGCGCCAGCAGCCAAGGGTTGGGACAGGGTGTCACTGAGCAGTTCTTC.

The V gene is TRBV7-2, the J gene TRBJ2-1; the match to TRBD2 covers 7 bases. Per the germline V gene, CDR1 is SGHTA and CDR2 is FQGNSA. J was trimmed by 8 bases and V by 1 base; bases with no gene match: 2. This CDR3 region has 13 residues. This chain's CDR3 is CASSLEAGYEQFF. CDR3 DNA sequence: TGTGCCAGCAGCTTAGAAGCGGGATATGAGCAGTTCTTC.

The genes are TRBV23-1 and TRBJ1-2; 7 bases agree with TRBD1. TRBV23-1 falls under the ORF class, with uncertain function. J gave up 8 bases and V 3 bases, and 15 bases lay outside the gene matches. This CDR3 has 16 amino acids. This CDR3 reads CASSHTPGQPMEGYTF. DNA of the CDR3: TGCGCCAGCAGTCACACCCCGGGACAGCCCATGGAGGGCTACACCTTC.

There are a few counts of this clone. The rearrangement joins TRBV25-1 to TRBJ1-1; tentatively, D is TRBD1 (5 bases). The CDR3 is made up of 12 amino acids. V was shortened by 5 bases and J by 4 bases, with 8 bases between the two germline ends. Germline CDR1 is MGHDK and CDR2 is SYGVNS. The CDR3: CASSQGPTEAFF. CDR3 bases: TGTGCCAGCAGTCAGGGCCCCACTGAAGCTTTCTTT.

The V gene is TRBV29-1, the J gene TRBJ2-7; 7 bases agree with TRBD1. The CDR3 extends over 14 amino acids. Germline V gene lookup returns CDR1 SQVTM and CDR2 ANQGSEA. Unmatched junction bases numbered 11, after V lost 6 bases and J lost 3 bases. The CDR3 here is CSVEKRQGGYEQYF. As DNA, the CDR3 is TGCAGCGTAGAGAAACGACAGGGCGGCTACGAGCAGTACTTC.

The CDR3 sequence is CASIQTGTSGRGEQFF. For the CDR3, the DNA is TGTGCCAGCATTCAAACCGGGACTAGCGGGAGGGGTGAGCAGTTCTTC. The chain combines TRBV2 with TRBJ2-1; 16 bases fit TRBD2. The V gene's germline CDR1 is SNHLY and CDR2 FYNNEI. With 7 bases clipped from V and 9 bases from J, the junction kept 9 bases outside the gene matches. The CDR3 covers 16 residues.

This clone ranks as medium-sized. The chain recombines TRBV4-3 with TRBJ2-3, with TRBD2 identical over 12 bases. The CDR3 has 16 amino acids. With 0 bases clipped from V and 4 bases from J, the junction kept 2 bases outside the gene matches. The germline CDR1 and CDR2 sequences are LGHNA and YSLEER. CDR3 DNA sequence: TGCGCCAGCAGCCAAGATCTAGCGGGAGGGCCAGATACGCAGTATTTT. Encoded protein: CASSQDLAGGPDTQYF.

The chain uses TRBV5-1 and TRBJ2-2; 13 positions agree with TRBD2. This CDR3 has 17 residues. The germline V gene encodes CDR1 SGHRS and CDR2 YFSETQ. Unmatched junction bases numbered 6, after V lost 3 bases and J lost 4 bases. The CDR3 sequence is CASSSGLAGVTTGELFF. DNA for the CDR3: TGCGCCAGCAGCTCCGGACTAGCGGGAGTCACCACCGGGGAGCTGTTTTTT. Using reference TRBV5-1 and TRBJ2-2 for the parts outside the CDR3, the full variable domain is KAGVTQTPRYLIKTRGQQVTLSCSPISGHRSVSWYQQTPGQGLQFLFEYFSETQRNKGNFPGRFSGRQFSNSRSEMNVSTLELGDSALYLCASSSGLAGVTTGELFFGEGSRLTVL.

The chain joins TRBV5-5 to TRBJ1-2; TRBD1 matches 7 bases. In germline, CDR1 is SGHKS, CDR2 YYEKEE (reference sequence). J gave up 4 bases and V 0 bases, and 12 bases lay outside the gene matches. The CDR3 spans 17 residues. CDR3 sequence (DNA): TGTGCCAGCAGCTTGGCAGGTCGGGACAGAGCAATCTATGGCTACACCTTC. Translation: CASSLAGRDRAIYGYTF. The full variable domain, its missing parts supplied by reference TRBV5-5 and TRBJ1-2, is DAGVTQSPTHLIKTRGQQVTLRCSPISGHKSVSWYQQVLGQGPQFIFQYYEKEERGRGNFPDRFSARQFPNYSSELNVNALLLGDSALYLCASSLAGRDRAIYGYTFGSGTRLTVV.

The chain has TRBV7-9 and TRBJ1-2; 10 nucleotides agree with TRBD1. The germline V gene has CDR1 SEHNR and CDR2 FQNEAQ (reference sequence). Trimming at V came to 4 bases and at J to 7 bases, leaving 6 bases not matched to a gene. The CDR3 sequence is 14 residues long. CDR3 in amino acids: CASSSPGQGSGYTF. CDR3 sequence (DNA): TGTGCCAGCAGCTCTCCGGGACAGGGGTCTGGCTACACCTTC.

This clone was found once. The chain joins TRBV7-2 to TRBJ2-3; no definite D call. The CDR3 consists of 16 residues. The V end lost 2 bases, the J end lost 2 bases, and 14 bases lay between the germline ends. In germline, CDR1 is SGHTA, CDR2 FQGNSA. The CDR3 protein is CASSLRDIRYTDTQYF. DNA of the CDR3: TGTGCCAGCAGCTTACGAGACATCAGATACACAGATACGCAGTATTTT.

The chain employs TRBV7-8 and TRBJ2-7; a possible D gene is TRBD2 (6 bases). This CDR3 is built from 14 residues. The germline V gene encodes CDR1 SGHVS and CDR2 FQNEAQ. The V end was cut by 5 bases, the J end by 1 base, with 12 bases between. DNA of the CDR3: TGTGCCAGCAGCCACGGGACTGGATCCTACGAGCAGTACTTC. Translated: CASSHGTGSYEQYF.

The J gene is TRBJ1-1, the V gene TRBV2, with D possibly being TRBD1 (5 bases). Germline-derived CDR1 and CDR2 are SNHLY and FYNNEI. Trimming left V 6 bases short and J 7 bases short, with 9 bases between. The CDR3 has 11 amino acids. The CDR3 coding sequence is TGTGCCAGCAGACAGGTTCTTGAAGCTTTCTTT. It encodes CASRQVLEAFF.

This sequence joins TRBV28 and TRBJ2-1; 8 nucleotides agree with TRBD2. Trimming removed 0 bases from V and 5 bases from J; junction bases left unmatched: 9. The CDR3 runs 17 residues. Germline CDR1 reads MDHEN; CDR2 reads SYDVKM. The CDR3 region has the DNA TGTGCCAGCAGTTTATGGGGGCGGGAGGACCGGAACAATGAGCAGTTCTTC. Translating it yields CASSLWGREDRNNEQFF.

The chain has TRBV30 and TRBJ2-5, with D perhaps matching TRBD2 (5 bases). V dropped 1 base and J dropped 4 bases, with 7 bases sitting between them. The CDR3 spans 12 residues. Germline lookup yields CDR1 GTSNPN and CDR2 SVGIG (reference sequence). In DNA form, the CDR3 reads TGTGCCTGGAGTGGTGGGAGAGAGACCCAGTACTTC. Amino acids: CAWSGGRETQYF. The complete variable domain, with remaining parts taken from reference TRBV30 and TRBJ2-5, reads SQTIHQWPATLVQPVGSPLSLECTVEGTSNPNLYWYRQAAGRGLQLLFYSVGIGQISSEVPQNLSASRPQDRQFILSSKKLLLSDSGFYLCAWSGGRETQYFGPGTRLLVL.

The rearrangement joins TRBV7-2 to TRBJ2-3; 9 nucleotides line up with TRBD2. V dropped 5 bases and J dropped 3; count of bases not matched to a gene: 6. CDR3 length: 15 amino acids. Germline CDR1 is SGHTA and CDR2 is FQGNSA. The CDR3 spells CASSPIAGVTDTQYF. CDR3 coding DNA: TGTGCCAGCAGCCCAATAGCGGGAGTAACAGATACGCAGTATTTT.